The present T cell receptor beta chain was sequenced within a study of blood T cell repertoires in COVID-19 (TCRdb year 2020). Background for the entire study: The collaborator samples originated in the United States, Italy and Spain and spanned the acute and convalescent phases of COVID-19. The material from the prospective study consisted of cDNA or gDNA derived from T cells, B-cell-depleted T cells, or PBMCs. Deeply sampled blood TCRbeta repertoires from subjects exposed to, actively infected with, or recovered from COVID-19 were included in the dataset. The repertoires were made available in a free public database intended to serve as a resource for research on the immune response to SARS-CoV-2. Samples were obtained from the ongoing ImmuneRACE study (first 160 participants) and from 1,200 or so subjects provided by 6 global collaborators. Sample metadata almost always included a de-identified subject ID, COVID-19 status, age in years and sex. Where HLA class I and class II types were available, the types were taken from metadata supplied by the sample provider, not from assay-based typing.

As for this clone: The antigen it binds to is not known. No per-base quality is available; no much larger clone lies one base away.

From the cysteine up to the phenylalanine, the CDR3 has a length of 16 residues. The read is trimmed to its CDR3 DNA, 48 bases read in frame from base 1. V is pruned by 2 bases and J by 1 base, leaving 5 bases of the junction without a gene match. CDR1 MNHNS and CDR2 SASEGT are derived from the germline V gene. Each collaborating institution followed its own protocols to collect whole blood in K2EDTA tubes. Collaborator samples were shipped for TCRbeta analysis as frozen whole blood, isolated PBMCs, or DNA extracted from either sample type. The immunoSEQ Assay, a bias-controlled multiplex PCR, was used to amplify TCRbeta CDR3 regions from genomic DNA. Per the source publication's procedure: Nucleated cell counts per sample were estimated from amplification of reference gene primers within the assay. Sequence reads were collapsed and filtered to measure the absolute abundance of every unique TCRbeta CDR3 rearrangement. For each sample, productive Simpson clonality was calculated as the square root of Simpson's diversity index over productive rearrangements. TCRdb's version of the immuneACCESS table is confined to in-frame rearrangements and falls short of the full clone set. An unresolved V gene accounts for under half of the shortfall where checked; the remainder is of unknown origin. Clone size and the V and J calls come from that table; the DNA yielded D and trimming. This sample gives about 140,000 clones in total; approximately 88% of them show up just once. Together, the top ten hold about 1.7% of the sample.

The research as a whole found: Clinical and demographic metadata were provided uncurated, with the amount varying by source and participant.

This receptor was taken from a woman aged 45-60 years with acute or convalescent COVID-19. The chain uses TRBV6-1 and TRBJ2-3; TRBD2 fits 8 bases in the junction. Sequenced material: peripheral blood. The DNA is TGTGCCAGCAGTGAAAGTCCCGGGGGGGGCACAGATACGCAGTATTTT. Protein translation: CASSESPGGGTDTQYF.